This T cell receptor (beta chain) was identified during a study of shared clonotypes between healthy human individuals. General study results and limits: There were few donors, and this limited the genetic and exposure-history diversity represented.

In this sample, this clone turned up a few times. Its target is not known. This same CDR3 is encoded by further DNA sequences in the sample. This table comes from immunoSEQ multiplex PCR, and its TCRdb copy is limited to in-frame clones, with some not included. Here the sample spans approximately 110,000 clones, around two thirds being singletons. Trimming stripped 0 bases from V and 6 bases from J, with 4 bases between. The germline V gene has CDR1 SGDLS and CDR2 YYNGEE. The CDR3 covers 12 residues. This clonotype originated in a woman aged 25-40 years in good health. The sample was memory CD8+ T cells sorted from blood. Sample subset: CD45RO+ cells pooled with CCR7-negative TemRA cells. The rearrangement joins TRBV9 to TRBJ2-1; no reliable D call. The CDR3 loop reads CASSVGLNEQFF. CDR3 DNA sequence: TGTGCCAGCAGCGTAGGACTCAATGAGCAGTTCTTC.